At least ten counts were recorded for the clone carrying this T cell receptor (beta chain). Its antigen is undetermined. The V gene end was trimmed by 6 bases and the J gene end by 6 bases; junction bases not matched to a gene: 8. This CDR3 has 14 residues. TCRdb reprocessed the 5' RACE reads with MiXCR, giving one entry per CDR3 protein. The sample has 50,000 or so distinct CDR3 sequences; less than 15% are singletons. The sample originates from a study of early T cells in non-severe SARS-CoV-2 infection. Study outcomes and limitations: Comparison of clonotypes with VDJdb favored anti-spike CD8 responses while missing private and CD4 specificities.

This chain connects TRBV12-3 or TRBV12-4 to TRBJ2-7; 10 nucleotides line up with TRBD1. This receptor was obtained from an adult who was a healthcare worker with PCR-confirmed SARS-CoV-2 infection or an uninfected control (not recorded which). Sequenced: whole blood. The CDR3 sequence is CASSTGQGRSEQYF. Here the CDR3 DNA reads TGTGCCAGCAGCACGGGACAGGGGAGGAGCGAGCAGTACTTC.